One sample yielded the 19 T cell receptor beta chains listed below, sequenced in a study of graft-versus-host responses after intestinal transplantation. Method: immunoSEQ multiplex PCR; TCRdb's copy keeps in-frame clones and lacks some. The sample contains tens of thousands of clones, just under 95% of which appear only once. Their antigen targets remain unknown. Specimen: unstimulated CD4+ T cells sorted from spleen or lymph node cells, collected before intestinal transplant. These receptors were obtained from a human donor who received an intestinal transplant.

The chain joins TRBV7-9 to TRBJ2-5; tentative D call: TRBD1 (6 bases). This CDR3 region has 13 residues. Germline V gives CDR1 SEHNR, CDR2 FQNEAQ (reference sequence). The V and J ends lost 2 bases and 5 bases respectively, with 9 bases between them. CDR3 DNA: TGTGCCAGCAGCTTACAGGGGAGTGAGACCCAGTACTTC. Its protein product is CASSLQGSETQYF.

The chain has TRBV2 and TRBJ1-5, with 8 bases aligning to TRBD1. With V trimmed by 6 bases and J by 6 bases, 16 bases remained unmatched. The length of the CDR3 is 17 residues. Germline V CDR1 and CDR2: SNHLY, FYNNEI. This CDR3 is CASSRLQGDRLTQPQHF. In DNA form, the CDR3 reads TGTGCCAGCAGCCGTCTTCAAGGGGACAGGTTAACTCAGCCCCAGCATTTT.

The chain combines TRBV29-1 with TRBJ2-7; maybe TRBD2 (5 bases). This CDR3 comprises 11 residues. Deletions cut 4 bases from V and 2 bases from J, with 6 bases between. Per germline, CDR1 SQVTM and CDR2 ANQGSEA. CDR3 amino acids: CSVAGTYEQYF. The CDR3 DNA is TGCAGCGTTGCCGGGACCTACGAGCAGTACTTC.

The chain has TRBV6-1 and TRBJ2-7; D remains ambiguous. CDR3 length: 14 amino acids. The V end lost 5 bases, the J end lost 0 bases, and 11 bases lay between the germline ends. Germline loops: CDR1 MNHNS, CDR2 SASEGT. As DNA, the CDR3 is TGTGCCAGCAGTCCCATATTCAGCTCCTACGAGCAGTACTTC. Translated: CASSPIFSSYEQYF.

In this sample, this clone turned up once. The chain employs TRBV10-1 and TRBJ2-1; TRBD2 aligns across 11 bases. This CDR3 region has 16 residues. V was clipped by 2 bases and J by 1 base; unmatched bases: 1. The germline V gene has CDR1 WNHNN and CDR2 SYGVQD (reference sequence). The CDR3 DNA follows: TGCGCCAGCAGTGAGAGACTAGCGGGGTCCTACAATGAGCAGTTCTTC. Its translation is CASSERLAGSYNEQFF.

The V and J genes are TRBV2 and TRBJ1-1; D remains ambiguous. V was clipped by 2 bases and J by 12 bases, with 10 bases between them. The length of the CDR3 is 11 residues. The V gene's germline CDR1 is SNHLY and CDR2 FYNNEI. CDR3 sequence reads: CASSETVGSFF. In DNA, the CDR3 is TGTGCCAGCAGTGAAACGGTGGGATCTTTCTTT.

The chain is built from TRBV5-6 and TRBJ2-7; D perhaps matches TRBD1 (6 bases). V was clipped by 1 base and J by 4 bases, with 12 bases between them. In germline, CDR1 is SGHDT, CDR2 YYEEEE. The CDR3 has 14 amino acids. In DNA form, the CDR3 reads TGTGCCAGCAGCTTGCCCAGGGGTGGGTACGAGCAGTACTTC. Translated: CASSLPRGGYEQYF.

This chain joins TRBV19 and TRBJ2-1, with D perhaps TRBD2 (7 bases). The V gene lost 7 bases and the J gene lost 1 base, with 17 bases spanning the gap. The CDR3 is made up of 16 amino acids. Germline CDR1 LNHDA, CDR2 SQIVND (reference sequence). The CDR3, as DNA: TGTGCCAGTACTTATAGGGGGAGGGGGTCCTACAATGAGCAGTTCTTC. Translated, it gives CASTYRGRGSYNEQFF.

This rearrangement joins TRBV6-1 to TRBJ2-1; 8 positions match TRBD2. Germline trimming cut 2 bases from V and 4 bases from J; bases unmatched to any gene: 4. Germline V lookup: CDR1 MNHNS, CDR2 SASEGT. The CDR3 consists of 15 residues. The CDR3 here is CASSEMSGSYNEQFF. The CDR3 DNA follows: TGTGCCAGCAGTGAAATGAGCGGGAGTTACAATGAGCAGTTCTTC.

CDR3 residues: CASSLKSREPYNEQFF. CDR3 coding DNA: TGTGCCAGCAGCTTAAAATCTCGGGAGCCTTACAATGAGCAGTTCTTC. V gene TRBV7-8 combines with J gene TRBJ2-1, with D maybe TRBD2 (6 bases). CDR1 SGHVS and CDR2 FQNEAQ come from the germline V gene. The CDR3 totals 16 residues. The V gene lost 2 bases and the J gene lost 4 bases, with 15 bases spanning the gap.

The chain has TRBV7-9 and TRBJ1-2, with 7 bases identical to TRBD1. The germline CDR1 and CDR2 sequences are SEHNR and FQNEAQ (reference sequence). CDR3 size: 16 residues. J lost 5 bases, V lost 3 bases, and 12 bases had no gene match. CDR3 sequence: CASSFTGQWTLYGYTF. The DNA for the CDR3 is TGTGCCAGCAGCTTTACGGGACAGTGGACCCTTTATGGCTACACCTTC.

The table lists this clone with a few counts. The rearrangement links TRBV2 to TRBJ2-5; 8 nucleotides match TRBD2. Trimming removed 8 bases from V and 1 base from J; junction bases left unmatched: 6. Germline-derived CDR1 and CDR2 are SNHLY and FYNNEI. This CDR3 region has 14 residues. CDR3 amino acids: CASRAGGSQETQYF. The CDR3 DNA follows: TGTGCCAGCCGTGCGGGGGGAAGCCAAGAGACCCAGTACTTC.

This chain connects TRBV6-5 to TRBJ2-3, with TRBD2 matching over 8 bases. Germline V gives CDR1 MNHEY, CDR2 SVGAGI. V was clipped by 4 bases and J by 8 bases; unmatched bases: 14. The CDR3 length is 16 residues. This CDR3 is CASSSLGRGSGGTQYF. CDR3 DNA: TGTGCCAGCAGTTCCCTCGGGAGGGGGTCGGGGGGTACGCAGTATTTT.

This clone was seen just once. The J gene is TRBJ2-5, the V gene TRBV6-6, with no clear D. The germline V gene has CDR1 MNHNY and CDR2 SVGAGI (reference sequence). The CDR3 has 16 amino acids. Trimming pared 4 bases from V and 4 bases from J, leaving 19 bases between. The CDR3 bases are TGTGCCAGCAGTTGGTCCGGTAGTGGGATTAGAGAGACCCAGTACTTC. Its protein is CASSWSGSGIRETQYF.

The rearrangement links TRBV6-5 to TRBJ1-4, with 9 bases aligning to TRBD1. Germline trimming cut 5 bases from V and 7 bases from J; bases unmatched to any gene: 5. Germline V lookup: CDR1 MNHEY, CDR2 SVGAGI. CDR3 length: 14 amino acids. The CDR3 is CASSEQDRGEKLFF. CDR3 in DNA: TGTGCCAGCAGTGAACAGGACAGGGGTGAAAAACTGTTTTTT.

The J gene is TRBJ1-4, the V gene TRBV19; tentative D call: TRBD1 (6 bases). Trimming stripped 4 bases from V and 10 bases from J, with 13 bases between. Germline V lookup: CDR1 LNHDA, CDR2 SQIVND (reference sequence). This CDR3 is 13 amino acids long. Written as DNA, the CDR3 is TGTGCCAGTAGTACTCAGGGGAGGGGAAAACTGTTTTTT. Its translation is CASSTQGRGKLFF.

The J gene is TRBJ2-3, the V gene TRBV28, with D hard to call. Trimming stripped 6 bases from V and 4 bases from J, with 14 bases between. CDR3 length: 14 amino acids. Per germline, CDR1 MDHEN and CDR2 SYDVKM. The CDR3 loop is CASSRFETSDTQYF. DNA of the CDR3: TGTGCCAGCAGCCGATTTGAGACGTCAGATACGCAGTATTTT.

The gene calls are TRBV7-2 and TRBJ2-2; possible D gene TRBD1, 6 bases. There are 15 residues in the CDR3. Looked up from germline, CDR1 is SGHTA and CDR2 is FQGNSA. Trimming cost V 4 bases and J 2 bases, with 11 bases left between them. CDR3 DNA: TGTGCCAGCAGCTCCGGGACACCTAACACCGGGGAGCTGTTTTTT. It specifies CASSSGTPNTGELFF. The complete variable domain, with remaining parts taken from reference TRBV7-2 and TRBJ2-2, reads GAGVSQSPSNKVTEKGKDVELRCDPISGHTALYWYRQSLGQGLEFLIYFQGNSAPDKSGLPSDRFSAERTGGSVSTLTIQRTQQEDSAVYLCASSSGTPNTGELFFGEGSRLTVL.

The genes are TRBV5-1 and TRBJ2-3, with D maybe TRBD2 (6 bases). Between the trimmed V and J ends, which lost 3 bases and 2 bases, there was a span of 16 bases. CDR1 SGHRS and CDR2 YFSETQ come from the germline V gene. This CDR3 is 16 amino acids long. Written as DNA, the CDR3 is TGCGCCAGCAGCTCACGGAGGGCAGACTCCACAGATACGCAGTATTTT. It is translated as CASSSRRADSTDTQYF. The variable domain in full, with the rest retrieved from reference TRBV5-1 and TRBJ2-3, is KAGVTQTPRYLIKTRGQQVTLSCSPISGHRSVSWYQQTPGQGLQFLFEYFSETQRNKGNFPGRFSGRQFSNSRSEMNVSTLELGDSALYLCASSSRRADSTDTQYFGPGTRLTVL.